Listed here are 2 T cell receptor beta chains from one sample, sequenced in a study of T cell responses to AZD1222 COVID-19 vaccine. TCRdb keeps only in-frame clones here, not all; method: immunoSEQ multiplex PCR. The sample yields 100,000 to 120,000 clones, about 91% seen once. The source was peripheral blood, collected 28 days after the second AZD1222 dose. Receptors were obtained from an adult who received the AZD1222 COVID-19 vaccine.

The rearrangement joins TRBV7-6 to TRBJ2-1; 9 positions match TRBD2. The CDR3 extends over 15 amino acids. Trimming removed 5 bases from V and 8 bases from J; junction bases left unmatched: 10. Germline V CDR1 and CDR2: SGHVS, FNYEAQ. CDR3 amino acids: CASSLVGTSTDEQFF. The CDR3 DNA is TGTGCCAGCAGCCTAGTGGGGACTAGCACGGATGAGCAGTTCTTC.

The chain joins TRBV3-1 (or the pseudogene TRBV3-2) to TRBJ2-7; TRBD2 matches at 9 bases. V lost 0 bases, J lost 4 bases, and 22 bases stayed unmatched. In germline, CDR1 is LGHDT, CDR2 YNNKEL (reference sequence). The CDR3 runs to 21 residues. The CDR3 is CASSQDGLSSGSMGSSYEQYF. In DNA, the CDR3 is TGTGCCAGCAGCCAAGACGGGTTAAGTAGCGGGAGTATGGGTTCGAGTTACGAGCAGTACTTC.